These 23 T cell receptor beta chains came from one sample sequenced in a study of beta chain features in type 1 diabetes. TCRB transcripts that were expressed got sequenced, as all of the isolated RNA had been reverse transcribed. The repertoire was sequenced with immunoSEQ multiplex PCR; TCRdb's copy has only in-frame clones and lacks some. The sample has about 410,000 clones, around 13% seen once; the top ten hold roughly 0.035%. The material sequenced was naive CD4+ T cells from blood. These receptors all stem from a young man in good health.

V is TRBV5-1 and J is TRBJ2-4; D is unclear. The CDR3 is 15 residues long. The germline gives CDR1 SGHRS, CDR2 YFSETQ. Trimming removed 1 base from V and 7 bases from J, with 15 bases in between. This CDR3 reads CASSLTRGYGNIQYF. The CDR3 DNA follows: TGCGCCAGCAGCTTGACTCGTGGTTATGGGAACATTCAGTACTTC.

Only a few counts were recorded for this clone. The chain couples TRBV27 to TRBJ2-7, with 7 bases fitting TRBD1. Germline CDR1 and CDR2: MNHEY and SMNVEV (reference sequence). The trim removed 5 bases at V and 0 bases at J, leaving 4 bases unmatched. This CDR3 has 14 residues. The CDR3 region has the DNA TGTGCCAGCAGTACGACAGGGAACTCCTACGAGCAGTACTTC. This encodes CASSTTGNSYEQYF.

This clone showed up just a few times. This chain joins TRBV7-9 and TRBJ2-1; 10 bases fit TRBD2. Germline CDR1 SEHNR, CDR2 FQNEAQ (reference sequence). The V gene end was trimmed by 3 bases and the J gene end by 10 bases; junction bases not matched to a gene: 9. The CDR3 extends over 15 amino acids. The CDR3 DNA sequence: TGTGCCAGCAGCTTTAGTAGCGGGAGGAAAGAAGAGCAGTTCTTC. Its protein product is CASSFSSGRKEEQFF.

This clone was detected a few times. The gene calls are TRBV27 and TRBJ2-7; D uncertain. The CDR3 is 9 amino acids. With 5 bases removed from V and 6 bases from J, the gap between germline ends came to 2 bases. Looked up from germline, CDR1 is MNHEY and CDR2 is SMNVEV (reference sequence). The CDR3 bases are TGTGCCAGCAGTCCCGAGCAGTACGTC. Protein sequence: CASSPEQYV.

The chain joins TRBV4-2 to TRBJ1-1; D not certain. V was clipped by 2 bases and J by 1 base, with 5 bases between them. Germline loops: CDR1 LGHNA, CDR2 YNFKEQ. This CDR3 has 13 residues. DNA of the CDR3: TGTGCCAGCAGCCAAACAAGGAACACTGAAGCTTTCTTT. This codes for CASSQTRNTEAFF.

The sample holds a few counts of this clone. V and J are TRBV30 and TRBJ2-2, with unresolved D. Between the trimmed V and J ends, which lost 5 bases and 7 bases, there was a span of 8 bases. CDR1 is GTSNPN and CDR2 is SVGIG in the germline V gene (reference sequence). CDR3 length: 11 residues. The CDR3 reads CAWSIYGELFF. DNA of the CDR3: TGTGCCTGGTCTATTTACGGGGAGCTGTTTTTT.

This clone was seen more than once but under ten times. V usage is TRBV11-2 and J usage is TRBJ2-3; no firm D call. The germline CDR1 and CDR2 sequences are SGHAT and FQNNGV. The CDR3 has 13 residues. Trimming took 3 bases from V and 2 from J, leaving 6 bases between them. The CDR3 region is CASSFFLTDTQYF. The CDR3 coding sequence is TGTGCCAGCAGCTTCTTTCTCACAGATACGCAGTATTTT.

Written as DNA, the CDR3 is TGTGCCAGTTACTCGTCCACAGATACGCAGTATTTT. Translated, it gives CASYSSTDTQYF. The V call is TRBV28, the J call TRBJ2-3, with D unclear. The CDR3 contains 12 residues. Germline-derived CDR1 and CDR2 are MDHEN and SYDVKM. V lost 9 bases to trimming and J lost 2 bases, with 9 bases between them.

This clone was seen a few times. The rearrangement joins TRBV6-5 to TRBJ1-2; D remains ambiguous. The germline V gene encodes CDR1 MNHEY and CDR2 SVGAGI. This CDR3 has 13 amino acids. The germline V and J ends were trimmed by 7 bases and 8 bases, with 17 bases remaining between them. The CDR3 DNA sequence: TGTGCCAGCACCAGAGACAAGGATCACGGCTACACCTTC. It translates to CASTRDKDHGYTF.

This clone was observed a few times. J is TRBJ2-7 and V is TRBV10-3; 7 nucleotides line up with TRBD1. V gave up 4 bases and J gave up 5 bases; unmatched junction bases: 2. Germline CDR1 reads ENHRY; CDR2 reads SYGVKD. The CDR3 covers 12 residues. CDR3 residues: CAISGTGDEQYF. The CDR3 coding sequence is TGTGCCATCAGTGGGACAGGCGACGAGCAGTACTTC.

This chain links TRBV4-1 with TRBJ2-3; D is perhaps TRBD2 (6 bases). The CDR3 totals 15 residues. Trimming pared 1 base from V and 9 bases from J, leaving 17 bases between. Germline V gene data show CDR1 as MGHRA and CDR2 as YSYEKL. CDR3 nucleotides: TGCGCCAGCAGCCAAGTCCCGAGGGACTTCGACACGCAGTATTTT. Protein product: CASSQVPRDFDTQYF.

The chain uses TRBV5-6 and TRBJ2-7; a possible D gene is TRBD1 (5 bases). The CDR3 length is 13 residues. CDR1 is SGHDT and CDR2 is YYEEEE in the germline V gene. V was clipped by 1 base and J by 6 bases, with 11 bases between them. In nucleotides, the CDR3 is TGTGCCAGCAGCTTGTCAGGGTTTGGCGAGCAGTACGTC. This gives the protein CASSLSGFGEQYV.

The chain employs TRBV6-5 and TRBJ1-5; no definite D call. The V gene's germline CDR1 is MNHEY and CDR2 SVGAGI. The V end was cut by 2 bases, the J end by 0 bases, with 5 bases between. The CDR3 runs to 14 residues. The DNA for the CDR3 is TGTGCCAGCAGTTACGATTATAGCAATCAGCCCCAGCATTTT. Translated, it gives CASSYDYSNQPQHF.

The chain joins TRBV7-2 to TRBJ2-3, with D hard to call. CDR3 length equals 11 residues. In germline, CDR1 is SGHTA, CDR2 FQGNSA. V was clipped by 3 bases and J by 7 bases, with 5 bases between them. This CDR3 is CASSLLYTQYF. The CDR3 DNA reads as TGTGCCAGCAGCTTGCTTTATACGCAGTATTTT.

This chain links TRBV2 with TRBJ1-4; D is perhaps TRBD1 (5 bases). Germline V CDR1 and CDR2: SNHLY, FYNNEI. The CDR3 length is 16 residues. With 6 bases removed from V and 3 bases from J, the gap between germline ends came to 17 bases. The CDR3 coding sequence is TGTGCCAGCAGCAACACAGGACCGCTCCCTAATGAAAAACTGTTTTTT. Translated, it gives CASSNTGPLPNEKLFF.

In this sample, this clone turned up a few times. V usage is TRBV10-2 and J usage is TRBJ1-5; 8 bases match TRBD1. This CDR3 is 16 amino acids long. Germline V gives CDR1 WSHSY, CDR2 SAAADI. V shed 2 bases and J 3 bases; nucleotides not matched to a gene: 6. The CDR3: CASSEPDRVNNQPQHF. In nucleotides, the CDR3 is TGCGCCAGCAGTGAGCCGGACAGGGTAAACAATCAGCCCCAGCATTTT.

This clone was recorded many times. The V call is TRBV28, the J call TRBJ2-5, with 7 bases identical to TRBD2. V was clipped by 3 bases and J by 4 bases; unmatched bases: 8. This CDR3 has 15 residues. From germline, CDR1 is MDHEN and CDR2 SYDVKM. The CDR3 bases are TGTGCCAGCAGTTTTCCGGCGGGAGCTACAGAGACCCAGTACTTC. This codes for CASSFPAGATETQYF.

This sequence joins TRBV2 and TRBJ2-1, with D uncertain. This CDR3 has 11 amino acids. The V gene lost 9 bases and the J gene lost 7 bases, with 10 bases spanning the gap. Germline loops: CDR1 SNHLY, CDR2 FYNNEI. This chain's CDR3 is CASGLENEQFF. In nucleotides, the CDR3 is TGTGCCAGTGGGTTGGAGAATGAGCAGTTCTTC.

This chain connects TRBV18 to TRBJ2-1, with a weak D call TRBD2 (6 bases). Deletions cut 3 bases from V and 5 bases from J, with 8 bases between. The CDR3 is made up of 13 amino acids. CDR1 and CDR2 from the germline V gene are KGHSH and LQKENI. The CDR3 nucleotides read TGTGCCAGCTCACCCCCTAGCGACAATGAGCAGTTCTTC. Encoded protein: CASSPPSDNEQFF.

This clone has a handful of counts. The chain employs TRBV7-9 and TRBJ2-1; unclear D gene. The length of the CDR3 is 12 residues. The germline CDR1 and CDR2 sequences are SEHNR and FQNEAQ (reference sequence). Deletions cut 5 bases from V and 5 bases from J, with 7 bases between. In DNA form, the CDR3 reads TGTGCCAGCAGCATATTAAACAATGAGCAGTTCTTC. Translating it yields CASSILNNEQFF.

The V gene is TRBV27, the J gene TRBJ2-7; 8 nucleotides align to TRBD1. This CDR3 is built from 15 residues. Germline V gene sequence: CDR1 MNHEY, CDR2 SMNVEV (reference sequence). The ends lost 0 bases at V and 2 bases at J; junction bases unmatched: 3. The CDR3 reads CASSLSPGGPYEQYV. The CDR3 nucleotides read TGTGCCAGCAGTTTATCCCCAGGGGGCCCCTACGAGCAGTACGTC.

This clone was counted many times. The V gene is TRBV28, the J gene TRBJ2-1, with TRBD1 as a possible D gene (6 bases). The V gene's germline CDR1 is MDHEN and CDR2 SYDVKM. The CDR3 consists of 15 residues. The germline V and J ends were trimmed by 7 bases and 6 bases, with 19 bases remaining between them. CDR3 bases: TGTGCCAGCAACCAATTACAGGGTTCTGGCAATGAGCAGTTCTTC. Translating gives CASNQLQGSGNEQFF.

V and J are TRBV6-5 and TRBJ2-7, with D possibly matching TRBD1 (6 bases). Trimming shortened V by 2 bases and J by 0 bases, and 11 bases separated the two germline ends. Germline lookup yields CDR1 MNHEY and CDR2 SVGAGI. This CDR3 has 15 residues. This CDR3 is CASSYLDRSSYEQYF. The CDR3 bases are TGTGCCAGCAGTTACCTCGACAGGAGCTCCTACGAGCAGTACTTC.